This is a list of T cell receptor beta chains from one sample in a study of cytomegalovirus exposure and HLA in healthy donors. Using immunoSEQ multiplex PCR, the repertoire was profiled, and TCRdb retains in-frame clones only, with some absent. Its table lists approximately 43,000 clones. Input material: PBMCs. Receptor source: a woman in her thirties in good health and CMV-seronegative. Both conserved end residues are part of each CDR3. Fields, in order: V gene, J gene, D gene, CDR3 protein, CDR3 DNA. A D gene is named only where the DNA matches it firmly.

v_gene: TRBV4-1
j_gene: TRBJ2-1
d_gene: TRBD2
CDR3aa: CASSQLAGVSNEQFF
CDR3nt: TGCGCCAGCAGCCAACTAGCGGGAGTATCGAATGAGCAGTTCTTC

v_gene: TRBV14
j_gene: TRBJ2-7
d_gene: TRBD2
CDR3aa: CASSRGLAASYEQYF
CDR3nt: TGTGCCAGCAGTCGTGGACTAGCGGCCTCCTACGAGCAGTACTTC

v_gene: TRBV30
j_gene: TRBJ1-1
d_gene: -
CDR3aa: CAWSHRVGTEAFF
CDR3nt: TGTGCCTGGAGTCACAGGGTAGGGACTGAAGCTTTCTTT

v_gene: TRBV29-1
j_gene: TRBJ2-1
d_gene: TRBD1
CDR3aa: CSVARGQGQFF
CDR3nt: TGCAGCGTTGCGAGGGGGCAGGGGCAGTTCTTC

v_gene: TRBV10-3
j_gene: TRBJ1-1
d_gene: -
CDR3aa: CAIRLGQENTEAFF
CDR3nt: TGTGCCATCAGGTTGGGACAAGAGAACACTGAAGCTTTCTTT

v_gene: TRBV6-5
j_gene: TRBJ2-5
d_gene: TRBD1
CDR3aa: CASHRGETQYF
CDR3nt: TGTGCCAGCCACAGGGGAGAGACCCAGTACTTC

v_gene: TRBV5-1
j_gene: TRBJ1-1
d_gene: -
CDR3aa: CASSSRPDRGAFF
CDR3nt: TGCGCCAGCAGCTCGAGGCCCGACAGAGGAGCTTTCTTT

v_gene: TRBV14
j_gene: TRBJ2-7
d_gene: -
CDR3aa: CASSQRGNREREQYF
CDR3nt: TGTGCCAGCAGCCAAAGAGGGAACAGAGAGAGGGAGCAGTACTTC

v_gene: TRBV29-1
j_gene: TRBJ2-1
d_gene: -
CDR3aa: CSVAGGVPGSADDEQFF
CDR3nt: TGCAGCGTCGCAGGTGGGGTCCCGGGAAGCGCTGACGATGAGCAGTTCTTC

v_gene: TRBV6-6
j_gene: TRBJ2-6
d_gene: TRBD1
CDR3aa: CASGDRVVSGANVLTF
CDR3nt: TGTGCCAGCGGGGACAGGGTAGTCTCCGGGGCCAACGTCCTGACTTTC

v_gene: TRBV13
j_gene: TRBJ2-1
d_gene: TRBD2
CDR3aa: CASSSSGSSWNEQFF
CDR3nt: TGTGCCAGCAGTTCAAGCGGGAGCAGTTGGAATGAGCAGTTCTTC

v_gene: TRBV9
j_gene: TRBJ2-1
d_gene: TRBD2
CDR3aa: CASSVLAGGPDEQFF
CDR3nt: TGTGCCAGCAGCGTTTTAGCGGGAGGGCCAGATGAGCAGTTCTTC

v_gene: TRBV30
j_gene: TRBJ1-2
d_gene: -
CDR3aa: CAWRGGGKGYGYTF
CDR3nt: TGTGCCTGGAGGGGAGGGGGGAAGGGCTATGGCTACACCTTC

v_gene: TRBV10-3
j_gene: TRBJ2-6
d_gene: -
CDR3aa: CAIRSSGRENSGANVLTF
CDR3nt: TGTGCCATCAGATCAAGCGGACGTGAGAACTCTGGGGCCAACGTCCTGACTTTC

v_gene: TRBV4-1
j_gene: TRBJ1-1
d_gene: -
CDR3aa: CASSPTGSNTEAFF
CDR3nt: TGCGCCAGCAGCCCCACGGGATCGAACACTGAAGCTTTCTTT

v_gene: TRBV28
j_gene: TRBJ1-5
d_gene: TRBD1
CDR3aa: CASIMGVGTGVPYSNQPQHF
CDR3nt: TGTGCCAGCATCATGGGGGTAGGGACAGGGGTCCCCTATAGCAATCAGCCCCAGCATTTT

v_gene: TRBV9
j_gene: TRBJ1-1
d_gene: -
CDR3aa: CASSVGTVPEAFF
CDR3nt: TGTGCCAGCAGCGTAGGGACAGTTCCTGAAGCTTTCTTT

v_gene: TRBV18
j_gene: TRBJ2-7
d_gene: -
CDR3aa: CASSPTQASEQYF
CDR3nt: TGTGCCAGCTCACCCACCCAGGCCTCCGAGCAGTACTTC

v_gene: TRBV5-1
j_gene: TRBJ2-3
d_gene: -
CDR3aa: CASSLDTRTDTQYF
CDR3nt: TGCGCCAGCAGCTTGGACACACGCACAGATACGCAGTATTTT

v_gene: TRBV5-1
j_gene: TRBJ1-5
d_gene: TRBD1
CDR3aa: CASSLGGTANQPQHF
CDR3nt: TGCGCCAGCAGCTTGGGCGGGACAGCGAATCAGCCCCAGCATTTT

v_gene: TRBV6-4
j_gene: TRBJ2-6
d_gene: -
CDR3aa: CASSDGSGSGANVLTF
CDR3nt: TGTGCCAGCAGTGATGGGAGCGGCTCTGGGGCCAACGTCCTGACTTTC

v_gene: TRBV4-3
j_gene: TRBJ2-2
d_gene: -
CDR3aa: CASSQAAAGWNTGELFF
CDR3nt: TGCGCCAGCAGCCAAGCGGCGGCCGGGTGGAACACCGGGGAGCTGTTTTTT

v_gene: TRBV4-1
j_gene: TRBJ2-1
d_gene: TRBD2
CDR3aa: CASSQESGRAHNEQFF
CDR3nt: TGCGCCAGCAGCCAAGAAAGCGGGAGGGCCCACAATGAGCAGTTCTTC

v_gene: TRBV12-5
j_gene: TRBJ2-2
d_gene: TRBD1
CDR3aa: CASGTGQGSIGELFF
CDR3nt: TGTGCTAGTGGTACCGGACAGGGGAGTATCGGGGAGCTGTTTTTT

v_gene: TRBV4-1
j_gene: TRBJ2-2
d_gene: TRBD1
CDR3aa: CASSQGGQVQVNGELFF
CDR3nt: TGCGCCAGCAGCCAAGGGGGACAGGTTCAAGTCAACGGGGAGCTGTTTTTT

v_gene: TRBV9
j_gene: TRBJ2-2
d_gene: -
CDR3aa: CASSMGGFTGELFF
CDR3nt: TGTGCCAGCAGCATGGGAGGATTCACCGGGGAGCTGTTTTTT

v_gene: TRBV7-3
j_gene: TRBJ2-2
d_gene: -
CDR3aa: CASSSGGLANTGELFF
CDR3nt: TGTGCCAGCAGCTCCGGGGGGCTCGCGAACACCGGGGAGCTGTTTTTT

v_gene: TRBV5-1
j_gene: TRBJ2-7
d_gene: -
CDR3aa: CASSLVSGSSSYEQYF
CDR3nt: TGCGCCAGCAGCTTGGTTTCCGGGAGTAGCTCCTACGAGCAGTACTTC

v_gene: TRBV5-4
j_gene: TRBJ1-1
d_gene: TRBD1
CDR3aa: CASSIGTGRINTEAFF
CDR3nt: TGTGCCAGCAGCATCGGGACAGGGAGGATAAACACTGAAGCTTTCTTT

v_gene: TRBV6-1
j_gene: TRBJ1-1
d_gene: -
CDR3aa: CASSEVRGRTMNTEAFF
CDR3nt: TGTGCCAGCAGTGAAGTCAGGGGCCGCACAATGAACACTGAAGCTTTCTTT

v_gene: TRBV13
j_gene: TRBJ1-4
d_gene: -
CDR3aa: CASSLGAVTNEKLFF
CDR3nt: TGTGCCAGCAGCTTAGGCGCGGTTACTAATGAAAAACTGTTTTTT